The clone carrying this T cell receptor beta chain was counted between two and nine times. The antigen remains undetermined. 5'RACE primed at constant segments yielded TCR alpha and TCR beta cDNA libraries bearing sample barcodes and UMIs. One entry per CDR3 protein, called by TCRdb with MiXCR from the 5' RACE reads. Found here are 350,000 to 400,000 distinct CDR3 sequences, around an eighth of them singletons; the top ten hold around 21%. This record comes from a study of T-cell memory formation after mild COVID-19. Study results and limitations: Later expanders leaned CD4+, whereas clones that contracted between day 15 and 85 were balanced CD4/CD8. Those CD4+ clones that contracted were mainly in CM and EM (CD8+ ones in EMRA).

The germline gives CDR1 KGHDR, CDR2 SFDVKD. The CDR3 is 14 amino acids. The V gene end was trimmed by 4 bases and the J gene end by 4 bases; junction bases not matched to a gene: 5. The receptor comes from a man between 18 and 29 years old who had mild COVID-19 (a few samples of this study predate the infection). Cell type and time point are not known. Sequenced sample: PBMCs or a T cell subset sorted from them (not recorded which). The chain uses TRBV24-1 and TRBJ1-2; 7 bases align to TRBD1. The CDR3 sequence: CATSEDDRVYGYTF. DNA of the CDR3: TGTGCCACCAGTGAAGATGACAGGGTCTATGGCTACACCTTC.